Below, 27 T cell receptor beta chains from the same sample are listed, as sequenced in a study of T cells in Graves' hyperthyroidism and ophthalmopathy. Regions amplified from RNA transcripts were the TCR beta CDR3 regions. Initially, a first-round RT-PCR of the TCR CDR3 employed the HTBI primer set. Each CDR3 protein gets one entry after TCRdb re-called the multiplex PCR reads with MiXCR. The sample records a few hundred thousand distinct CDR3 sequences, roughly 45% being singletons. The specimen sequenced was peripheral blood or thyroid tissue (not recorded which). The receptors here all came from an adult woman with Graves' disease, either hyperthyroidism or ophthalmopathy (not recorded which).

V usage is TRBV5-6 and J usage is TRBJ1-1; 7 bases fit TRBD1. The CDR3 spans 15 residues. The V gene's germline CDR1 is SGHDT and CDR2 YYEEEE. Unmatched junction bases numbered 6, after V lost 3 bases and J lost 1 base. DNA for the CDR3: TGTGCCAGCAGCTACCCAGGGACAGAGAACACTGAAGCTTTCTTT. It specifies CASSYPGTENTEAFF. Together with reference TRBV5-6 and TRBJ1-1, the CDR3 gives the full variable domain: DAGVTQSPTHLIKTRGQQVTLRCSPKSGHDTVSWYQQALGQGPQFIFQYYEEEERQRGNFPDRFSGHQFPNYSSELNVNALLLGDSALYLCASSYPGTENTEAFFGQGTRLTVV.

This clonotype has ten or more counts. This chain uses TRBV10-3 with TRBJ2-7; D not resolved. V lost 2 bases, J lost 0 bases, and 8 bases lay in between. Germline V lookup: CDR1 ENHRY, CDR2 SYGVKD. This CDR3 contains 14 residues. DNA of the CDR3: TGTGCCATCAGTGAGGCCCTCAGCTCCTACGAGCAGTACTTC. Encoded protein: CAISEALSSYEQYF.

The chain carries TRBV20-1 and TRBJ1-1, with D possibly TRBD1 on 6 matching bases. Germline CDR1 is DFQATT and CDR2 is SNEGSKA (reference sequence). Trimming removed 3 bases at V and 1 base at J, with 12 bases between. This CDR3 is built from 14 residues. CDR3 DNA sequence: TGCAGTGCTAGCAAGTCAGGGGCGAACACTGAAGCTTTCTTT. It encodes CSASKSGANTEAFF.

Remarks on this clonotype: Its ends do not fully match the called genes, so a read error is possible. J is TRBJ2-2 and V is TRBV11-2; TRBD2 matches at 13 bases. Germline V gives CDR1 SGHAT, CDR2 FQNNGV. The CDR3 is 16 residues long. The DNA of the CDR3 is TGCGCCAGCAGCCAAGGACTAGCGGGAGCGGGCGGGGAGCTGTTTTTT. Residues: CASSQGLAGAGGELFF.

This clonotype was seen repeatedly, ten times or more. V gene TRBV20-1 combines with J gene TRBJ1-4, with 7 bases lining up with TRBD1. Per the germline V gene, CDR1 is DFQATT and CDR2 is SNEGSKA (reference sequence). The length of the CDR3 is 13 residues. With 5 bases clipped from V and 8 bases from J, the junction kept 8 bases outside the gene matches. The CDR3 bases are TGCAGTGCTTCCGACAGGGACGTCGAAAAACTGTTTTTT. Its translation: CSASDRDVEKLFF.

The chain combines TRBV6-6 with TRBJ2-5, with 11 bases matching TRBD1. Germline CDR1 MNHNY, CDR2 SVGAGI (reference sequence). This CDR3 is 12 amino acids long. The ends lost 11 bases at V and 10 bases at J; junction bases unmatched: 9. The CDR3 protein is CAGGQGARVQYF. The CDR3 nucleotides are TGTGCCGGCGGACAGGGGGCGCGGGTCCAGTACTTC.

This CDR3 is CASSLFAGEVGHEQYF. The CDR3 DNA reads TGTGCCAGCAGCTTATTCGCGGGGGAGGTCGGGCACGAGCAGTACTTC. The genes are TRBV7-2 and TRBJ2-7, with TRBD2 matching over 7 bases. After removal of 2 bases from V and 5 bases from J, the junction contained 12 bases not matched to a gene. Germline V gives CDR1 SGHTA, CDR2 FQGNSA. This CDR3 contains 16 residues.

A note on this clonotype: The junction and the germline gene differ at one end; a read error may be behind it. The chain is built from TRBV29-1 and TRBJ2-7; a weak D match, TRBD1 (6 bases). The CDR3 sequence is 14 residues long. Per the germline V gene, CDR1 is SQVTM and CDR2 is ANQGSEA. CDR3 amino acids: CSVENRLWGLGQYF. The CDR3 coding sequence is TGCAGCGTCGAAAATCGGTTGTGGGGGCTGGGGCAGTATTTC.

The chain joins TRBV2 to TRBJ1-1; the D is unclear. Germline V gives CDR1 SNHLY, CDR2 FYNNEI. Trimming stripped 0 bases from V and 0 bases from J, with 8 bases between. This CDR3 has 15 amino acids. The CDR3 reads CASSEAGFLNTEAFF. The CDR3 DNA reads TGTGCCAGCAGTGAAGCGGGGTTCCTGAACACTGAAGCTTTCTTT.

This clonotype was observed a handful of times. CDR3 nucleotides: TGTGCCATCAGTGAGTCGACTTTAGAGCGGAATTCACCCCTCCACTTT. This encodes CAISESTLERNSPLHF. The chain couples TRBV10-3 to TRBJ1-6; D is ambiguous. Germline V gene sequence: CDR1 ENHRY, CDR2 SYGVKD. CDR3 length: 16 residues. Trimming took 0 bases from V and 7 from J, leaving 13 bases between them.

This clonotype has a count of ten or more. V and J are TRBV20-1 and TRBJ2-5; D is tentatively TRBD1 or TRBD2 (7 bases each). Germline V CDR1 and CDR2: DFQATT, SNEGSKA (reference sequence). This CDR3 has 14 amino acids. V lost 3 bases to trimming and J lost 5 bases, with 16 bases between them. The CDR3 sequence is CSARRGGGWETQYF. The CDR3 DNA sequence: TGCAGTGCTAGGAGGGGAGGGGGCTGGGAGACCCAGTACTTC.

A remark on this clonotype: Because the CDR3 is missing its conserved closing phenylalanine or tryptophan, this is likely a read error. The limits of the CDR3 on the DNA are not certain, so only TCRdb's listed CDR3 is given. The chain is built from TRBV9 and TRBJ2-6; the table's TRBD1 call for D was not verified on the DNA. The CDR3 extends over 9 residues, inclusive of both ends. Germline CDR1 and CDR2: SGDLS and YYNGEE. The CDR3 protein is CASSDARRA.

This clonotype was picked up many times. The chain is built from TRBV7-8 and TRBJ2-7, with no clear D. The CDR3 totals 13 residues. The germline V and J ends were trimmed by 1 base and 5 bases, with 9 bases remaining between them. Germline assignment: CDR1 SGHVS and CDR2 FQNEAQ. The CDR3 sequence is CASSLGGSDEQYF. CDR3 coding DNA: TGTGCCAGCAGCTTAGGGGGATCAGACGAGCAGTACTTC.

This clonotype was observed at least ten times. The gene calls are TRBV5-1 and TRBJ1-2; possible D gene TRBD1, 5 bases. The CDR3 is 14 amino acids. Germline V gene lookup returns CDR1 SGHRS and CDR2 YFSETQ. Trimming cost V 0 bases and J 3 bases, with 9 bases left between them. CDR3 in DNA: TGCGCCAGCAGCTTGGGCAGGGCCCACTATGGCTACACCTTC. Amino acid sequence: CASSLGRAHYGYTF.

This clonotype has a count of ten or more. The chain has TRBV5-4 and TRBJ1-6; the D gene is possibly TRBD1 (5 bases). Trimming removed 4 bases at V and 3 bases at J, with 11 bases between. This CDR3 is 15 amino acids long. Per germline, CDR1 SGHNT and CDR2 YYREEE (reference sequence). The CDR3 sequence: CASSGGVNYNSPLHF. Here the CDR3 DNA reads TGTGCCAGCAGCGGGGGAGTGAACTATAATTCACCCCTCCACTTT.

This clonotype showed up just a few times. The chain couples TRBV6-1 to TRBJ1-5, with D unclear. Germline lookup yields CDR1 MNHNS and CDR2 SASEGT. V was shortened by 3 bases and J by 7 bases, with 7 bases between the two germline ends. The CDR3 spans 12 residues. The CDR3 sequence: CASSEGRQPQHF. The CDR3 nucleotides are TGTGCCAGCAGTGAGGGTCGGCAGCCCCAGCATTTT.

This clonotype was counted ten times or more. The chain employs TRBV5-8 and TRBJ2-5; a weak D match, TRBD1 (6 bases). Germline V gene lookup returns CDR1 SGHTS and CDR2 YDEGEE. Trimming removed 0 bases at V and 5 bases at J, with 11 bases between. This CDR3 contains 14 residues. DNA for the CDR3: TGTGCCAGCAGCTTGGGACAGGTAGAGGAGACCCAGTACTTC. This translates into CASSLGQVEETQYF.

The gene calls are TRBV11-2 and TRBJ2-5; 10 bases map to TRBD2. There are 15 residues in the CDR3. V dropped 5 bases and J dropped 2; count of bases not matched to a gene: 5. Germline loops: CDR1 SGHAT, CDR2 FQNNGV. Here the CDR3 DNA reads TGTGCCAGCAGCCTCGGGACTAGCGAACAAGAGACCCAGTACTTC. It yields the protein CASSLGTSEQETQYF.

This clonotype came up a few times. V is TRBV7-9 and J is TRBJ2-7, with unresolved D. V was cut by 5 bases and J by 11 bases, with 22 bases left in between. Germline V CDR1 and CDR2: SEHNR, FQNEAQ (reference sequence). There are 14 residues in the CDR3. The CDR3 region is CASSALPQDTVEYF. CDR3 nucleotide sequence: TGTGCCAGCAGCGCCCTGCCCCAAGACACTGTCGAGTACTTC.

The chain links TRBV25-1 to TRBJ1-1; no firm D call. CDR1 is MGHDK and CDR2 is SYGVNS in the germline V gene. The V end lost 7 bases, the J end lost 0 bases, and 18 bases lay between the germline ends. The CDR3 runs to 16 residues. This chain's CDR3 is CASIGLAVDLNTEAFF. For the CDR3, the DNA is TGTGCCAGCATAGGGTTGGCAGTGGACCTGAACACTGAAGCTTTCTTT.

As for this clonotype: The junction and the germline gene differ at one end; a read error may be behind it. The chain couples TRBV20-1 to TRBJ1-2; D unclear. Germline-derived CDR1 and CDR2 are DFQATT and SNEGSKA (reference sequence). The CDR3 contains 13 residues. As DNA, the CDR3 is TGCAGTGCTAGACAAGACACGCGCTATGGCTGCACCTTC. This gives the protein CSARQDTRYGCTF.

About this clonotype itself: A much bigger clone sits one base away, suggesting this may be a read error. The CDR3 is CASQGPGDEQYF. The CDR3 DNA sequence: TGTGCCAGCCAAGGCCCCGGGGACGAGCAGTACTTC. The rearrangement uses TRBV7-9 and TRBJ2-7; possibly TRBD2 for D (5 bases). In germline, CDR1 is SEHNR, CDR2 FQNEAQ (reference sequence). V was shortened by 8 bases and J by 5 bases, with 13 bases between the two germline ends. The CDR3 loop spans 12 amino acids. The variable domain in full, with the rest retrieved from reference TRBV7-9 and TRBJ2-7, is DTGVSQNPRHKITKRGQNVTFRCDPISEHNRLYWYRQTLGQGPEFLTYFQNEAQLEKSRLLSDRFSAERPKGSFSTLEIQRTEQGDSAMYLCASQGPGDEQYFGPGTRLTVT.

This clonotype was recorded at least ten times. The J gene is TRBJ1-3, the V gene TRBV7-2; unclear D gene. V lost 5 bases and J lost 0, with 11 bases in between. CDR1 is SGHTA and CDR2 is FQGNSA in the germline V gene. The CDR3 is 15 amino acids. The CDR3 loop is CASSLGHSSGNTIYF. The CDR3 DNA follows: TGTGCCAGCAGCCTAGGCCACAGCTCTGGAAACACCATATATTTT.

The rearrangement joins TRBV10-2 to TRBJ2-5; 10 nucleotides agree with TRBD2. V lost 6 bases to trimming and J lost 2 bases; unmatched junction nucleotides: 6. CDR1 is WSHSY, CDR2 SAAADI, per germline. The length of the CDR3 is 15 residues. The CDR3 loop is CASRPTSGEQETQYF. CDR3 sequence (DNA): TGCGCCAGCAGGCCTACTAGCGGGGAACAAGAGACCCAGTACTTC.

The rearrangement joins TRBV11-2 to TRBJ2-5, with 9 bases identical to TRBD2. V lost 5 bases and J lost 5; bases outside the gene matches: 12. Germline values: CDR1 SGHAT, CDR2 FQNNGV. This CDR3 contains 16 residues. CDR3 coding DNA: TGTGCCAGCAGCCCCGGGAATAGCGGGAGTGGGGAGACCCAGTACTTC. It encodes CASSPGNSGSGETQYF.

This clonotype has just a few counts. The chain recombines TRBV19 with TRBJ2-1, with D unclear. The CDR3 contains 13 residues. Trimming stripped 1 base from V and 2 bases from J, with 3 bases between. CDR1 and CDR2 from the germline V gene are LNHDA and SQIVND (reference sequence). CDR3 DNA sequence: TGTGCCAGTAGTATAGTTCCCTACAATGAGCAGTTCTTC. Its translation: CASSIVPYNEQFF.

The chain has TRBV9 and TRBJ2-2, with 9 bases fitting TRBD2. The length of the CDR3 is 17 residues. The junction had 13 bases not matched to a gene; V was cut back by 6 bases and J by 4 bases. The germline V gene encodes CDR1 SGDLS and CDR2 YYNGEE. The chain's CDR3 is CASTPGVAGAGTGELFF. As DNA, the CDR3 is TGTGCCAGCACCCCCGGGGTAGCGGGAGCGGGCACCGGGGAGCTGTTTTTT. The full variable domain, its missing parts supplied by reference TRBV9 and TRBJ2-2, is DSGVTQTPKHLITATGQRVTLRCSPRSGDLSVYWYQQSLDQGLQFLIQYYNGEERAKGNILERFSAQQFPDLHSELNLSSLELGDSALYFCASTPGVAGAGTGELFFGEGSRLTVL.